This T cell receptor beta chain stems from a study of CD8 T cells in ankylosing spondylitis. Study-wide results and caveats: Reportedly, disease-linked clones are significantly enriched in ankylosing spondylitis patients' matched synovial fluid. Roughly eight highly homologous variants formed a TCR beta motif that appeared characteristic of ankylosing spondylitis blood.

TCRdb analysed the 5' RACE reads with MiXCR anew, one entry per CDR3 protein. Of fewer than 650,000 distinct CDR3 sequences listed, 12% are singletons. This clonotype was seen a handful of times. The antigen is undetermined. This CDR3 region has 14 residues. The V segment lost 0 bases and the J segment 4 bases; nucleotides outside the gene matches: 2. The V gene's germline CDR1 is DFQATT and CDR2 SNEGSKA (reference sequence). The sequenced sample consisted of blood, either unsorted or a sorted T cell fraction (not recorded which). This chain uses TRBV20-1 with TRBJ1-1; TRBD1 agrees at 10 bases. This TCR came from a male donor with ankylosing spondylitis. This CDR3 reads CSAREWTGGTEAFF. The CDR3 DNA follows: TGCAGTGCTAGAGAGTGGACAGGGGGCACTGAAGCTTTCTTT.